This entry features one T cell receptor (beta chain) sequence. TRAV and TRBV primers primed cDNA for both TCRalpha and TCRbeta. For amplifying TCRs, the PCR ran for 15 to 20 cycles with Phusion, which was used together with a constant-region primer and the adapter on the V primers. A single record per CDR3 protein comes from TCRdb applying MiXCR to the reads. The table lists 40,000 or so distinct CDR3 sequences, about 25% of them singletons. This CDR3 spans 14 amino acids. Unmatched junction bases numbered 4, after V lost 3 bases and J lost 6 bases. Germline V gene data show CDR1 as MNHEY and CDR2 as SMNVEV (reference sequence). This entry comes from a study of low-dose radiotherapy and immunotherapy resistance in tumors. Time point described: after trial treatment. Treatment reported: LDRT plus nivolumab, ipilimumab, low-dose cyclophosphamide and aspirin (RACIN trial). Advanced solid tumors lacking tumor-infiltrating lymphocytes characterized eligible patients.

This clonotype was sampled from a male donor with prostate cancer. The chain employs TRBV27 and TRBJ2-2, with 7 bases fitting TRBD1. Sequenced material: PBMCs, taken after low-dose radiotherapy plus immunotherapy. The CDR3 loop reads CASSFRQGAGELFF. CDR3 nucleotide sequence: TGTGCCAGCAGTTTCAGGCAGGGGGCCGGGGAGCTGTTTTTT.